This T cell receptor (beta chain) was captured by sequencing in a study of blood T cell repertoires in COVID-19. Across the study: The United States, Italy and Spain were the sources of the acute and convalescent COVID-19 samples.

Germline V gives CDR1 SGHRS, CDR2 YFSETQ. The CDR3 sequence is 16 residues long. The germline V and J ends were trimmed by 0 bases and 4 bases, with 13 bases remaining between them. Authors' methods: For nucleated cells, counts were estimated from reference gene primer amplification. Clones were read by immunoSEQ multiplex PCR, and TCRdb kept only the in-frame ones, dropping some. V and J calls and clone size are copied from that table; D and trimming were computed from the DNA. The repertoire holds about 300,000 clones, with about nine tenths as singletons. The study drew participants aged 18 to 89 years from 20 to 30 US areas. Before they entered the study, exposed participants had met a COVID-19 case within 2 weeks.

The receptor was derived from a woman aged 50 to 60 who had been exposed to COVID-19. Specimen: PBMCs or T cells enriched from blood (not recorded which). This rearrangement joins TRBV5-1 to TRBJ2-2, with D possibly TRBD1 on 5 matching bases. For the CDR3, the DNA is TGCGCCAGCAGCTTGGAGGGGCCCCTGGTCACCGGGGAGCTGTTTTTT. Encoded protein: CASSLEGPLVTGELFF. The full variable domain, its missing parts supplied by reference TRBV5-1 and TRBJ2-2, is KAGVTQTPRYLIKTRGQQVTLSCSPISGHRSVSWYQQTPGQGLQFLFEYFSETQRNKGNFPGRFSGRQFSNSRSEMNVSTLELGDSALYLCASSLEGPLVTGELFFGEGSRLTVL.